The 18 T cell receptor beta chains given below trace back to one sample, sequenced in a study of T-cell reconstitution after alpha-beta-depleted transplantation in children. Preparation of the TCRbeta library involved a method that used unique molecular identifiers. Each CDR3 protein is one row after TCRdb ran MiXCR on the PCR reads. Of hundreds of thousands of distinct CDR3 sequences in the sample, 13% were seen once. This specimen was PBMCs, taken before TCRalphabeta/CD19-depleted stem cell transplant. The receptors here all came from a girl aged 2 to 9 with congenital amegakaryocytic thrombocytopenia, due to receive a stem cell transplant.

This clonotype was seen a few times. The J gene is TRBJ2-6, the V gene TRBV28; D gene unclear. V was shortened by 5 bases and J by 0 bases, with 11 bases between the two germline ends. CDR1 and CDR2 from the germline V gene are MDHEN and SYDVKM. The CDR3 contains 16 residues. In nucleotides, the CDR3 is TGTGCCAGCAGTCCCGGACCCCGCTCTGGGGCCAACGTCCTGACTTTC. Amino acid sequence: CASSPGPRSGANVLTF. Filled out from reference TRBV28 and TRBJ2-6, the complete variable domain reads DVKVTQSSRYLVKRTGEKVFLECVQDMDHENMFWYRQDPGLGLRLIYFSYDVKMKEKGDIPEGYSVSREKKERFSLILESASTNQTSMYLCASSPGPRSGANVLTFGAGSRLTVL.

The genes are TRBV7-2 and TRBJ2-1; no reliable D call. Germline lookup yields CDR1 SGHTA and CDR2 FQGNSA. The CDR3 contains 12 residues. Trimming removed 3 bases from V and 6 bases from J, with 6 bases in between. DNA of the CDR3: TGTGCCAGCAGCTTCCGCCCCAATGAGCAGTTCTTC. It encodes CASSFRPNEQFF. Complete variable domain (other parts from reference TRBV7-2 and TRBJ2-1): GAGVSQSPSNKVTEKGKDVELRCDPISGHTALYWYRQSLGQGLEFLIYFQGNSAPDKSGLPSDRFSAERTGGSVSTLTIQRTQQEDSAVYLCASSFRPNEQFFGPGTRLTVL.

This clonotype occurred a few times. The chain recombines TRBV5-6 with TRBJ1-1, with 10 positions matching TRBD1. V lost 0 bases to trimming and J lost 4 bases; unmatched junction nucleotides: 21. The CDR3 has 21 amino acids. Germline V gene data show CDR1 as SGHDT and CDR2 as YYEEEE. The CDR3 here is CASSLDVRAAGQGMYSTEAFF. The CDR3 DNA is TGTGCCAGCAGCTTGGATGTTCGGGCTGCGGGACAGGGGATGTATAGCACTGAAGCTTTCTTT.

The V and J genes are TRBV11-2 and TRBJ2-1; 16 nucleotides match TRBD2. The germline V gene has CDR1 SGHAT and CDR2 FQNNGV. The CDR3 covers 19 residues. Losses at the gene ends were 4 bases for V and 0 bases for J; bases not matched to a gene: 6. Here the CDR3 reads CASSSRGLAGGPSYNEQFF. In DNA, the CDR3 is TGTGCCAGCAGCTCCAGGGGACTAGCGGGAGGGCCCTCCTACAATGAGCAGTTCTTC.

About this clonotype: The junction departs from germline at one end; a sequencing error may be responsible. V is TRBV27 and J is TRBJ2-3, with 7 nucleotides matching TRBD1. The germline gives CDR1 MNHEY, CDR2 SMNVEV (reference sequence). The CDR3 is 13 amino acids. CDR3 coding DNA: TGTGCCAGCAGTGCCTCACAGGGGAACCTAATGCATTTT. Translating gives CASSASQGNLMHF.

This clonotype was counted many times. The chain couples TRBV5-1 to TRBJ2-3; possibly TRBD1 for D (5 bases). The CDR3 has 15 amino acids. Germline V gives CDR1 SGHRS, CDR2 YFSETQ. V lost 4 bases, J lost 1 base, and 13 bases lay in between. The CDR3 loop reads CASSPDTFGTDTQYF. The CDR3 bases are TGCGCCAGCAGCCCGGACACCTTTGGCACAGATACGCAGTATTTT.

This clonotype was recorded at least ten times. This chain connects TRBV20-1 to TRBJ2-7; 9 bases match TRBD1. With 3 bases clipped from V and 2 bases from J, the junction kept 8 bases outside the gene matches. Looked up from germline, CDR1 is DFQATT and CDR2 is SNEGSKA (reference sequence). CDR3 length: 15 residues. CDR3 DNA: TGCAGTGCTAGGGTTCCAGGACAGGGGCCCTACGAGCAGTACTTC. This translates into CSARVPGQGPYEQYF.

At least ten counts were recorded for this clonotype. V usage is TRBV29-1 and J usage is TRBJ2-1, with 7 nucleotides matching TRBD2. Looked up from germline, CDR1 is SQVTM and CDR2 is ANQGSEA. With 4 bases clipped from V and 9 bases from J, the junction kept 12 bases outside the gene matches. The length of the CDR3 is 14 residues. The CDR3 protein is CSVGMPSGFSEQFF. The CDR3 region has the DNA TGCAGCGTTGGAATGCCTAGCGGTTTTAGTGAGCAGTTCTTC.

V gene TRBV12-3 or TRBV12-4 combines with J gene TRBJ2-3; 13 bases are a match to TRBD2. Germline trimming cut 5 bases from V and 6 bases from J; bases unmatched to any gene: 20. CDR3 length: 20 residues. CDR3 in DNA: TGTGCCAGCAGTCCAGGACTAGCGGGAGCGCCAAGTTTAATATATGATACGCAGTATTTT. It translates to CASSPGLAGAPSLIYDTQYF.

This clonotype has just a few counts. This chain joins TRBV30 and TRBJ1-1, with D maybe TRBD1 (5 bases). V dropped 1 base and J dropped 3 bases, with 9 bases sitting between them. Germline V CDR1 and CDR2: GTSNPN, SVGIG (reference sequence). CDR3 length: 13 amino acids. CDR3 sequence (DNA): TGTGCCTGGAGTGCTGGACACTACACTGAAGCTTTCTTT. Protein sequence: CAWSAGHYTEAFF. The full variable domain, in which reference TRBV30 and TRBJ1-1 provide the parts outside the CDR3, is SQTIHQWPATLVQPVGSPLSLECTVEGTSNPNLYWYRQAAGRGLQLLFYSVGIGQISSEVPQNLSASRPQDRQFILSSKKLLLSDSGFYLCAWSAGHYTEAFFGQGTRLTVV.

This clonotype was detected many times. This chain connects TRBV6-5 to TRBJ2-3; the D is unclear. CDR1 and CDR2 from the germline V gene are MNHEY and SVGAGI. V lost 6 bases and J 7 bases, leaving 17 bases between the germline ends. The CDR3 spans 14 residues. CDR3 residues: CASSSPVERHTQYF. CDR3 nucleotide sequence: TGTGCCAGCAGCTCCCCGGTTGAGAGGCATACGCAGTATTTT.

Many counts were recorded for this clonotype. This chain connects TRBV20-1 to TRBJ2-1; 8 positions match TRBD2. The CDR3 totals 14 residues. The germline V gene encodes CDR1 DFQATT and CDR2 SNEGSKA (reference sequence). The V gene end was trimmed by 6 bases and the J gene end by 3 bases; junction bases not matched to a gene: 7. The CDR3 sequence: CSARRLASYNEQFF. The CDR3 DNA follows: TGCAGTGCCAGGAGACTAGCGAGCTACAATGAGCAGTTCTTC.

In this sample, this clonotype turned up a few times. The chain carries TRBV7-8 and TRBJ2-7, with TRBD2 as a possible D gene (5 bases). The CDR3 runs to 12 residues. Trimming left V 1 base short and J 11 bases short, with 12 bases between. Germline CDR1 reads SGHVS; CDR2 reads FQNEAQ. The CDR3 coding sequence is TGTGCCAGCAGCTTAGAGCGGCAGGTCGAGTACTTC. Translated, it gives CASSLERQVEYF.

Comments on this clonotype: This may be a read error: a much more frequent sequence differs by one nucleotide. The chain is built from TRBV20-1 and TRBJ2-7, with D tentatively TRBD1 (6 bases). The CDR3 consists of 13 residues. From germline, CDR1 is DFQATT and CDR2 SNEGSKA (reference sequence). The CDR3 DNA sequence: TGCAGTGCTATAGGGGGAACCGCCTACGAGCGGTACTTC. Its translation: CSAIGGTAYERYF.

The table lists this clonotype with many counts. This chain joins TRBV29-1 and TRBJ2-3; a weak D match, TRBD1 (6 bases). The germline CDR1 and CDR2 sequences are SQVTM and ANQGSEA. The CDR3 length is 14 residues. The V end lost 1 base, the J end lost 0 bases, and 8 bases lay between the germline ends. For the CDR3, the DNA is TGCAGCGTTGAAGGGGGGCTGAGCACAGATACGCAGTATTTT. Translated: CSVEGGLSTDTQYF.

The V and J genes are TRBV7-9 and TRBJ2-2; no clear D. Looked up from germline, CDR1 is SEHNR and CDR2 is FQNEAQ (reference sequence). V lost 5 bases and J 2 bases, leaving 12 bases between the germline ends. CDR3 length: 15 amino acids. In DNA form, the CDR3 reads TGTGCCAGCAGCCCCGGGTGGGCAAACACCGGGGAGCTGTTTTTT. Translation gives CASSPGWANTGELFF.

This clonotype came up many times. The chain is built from TRBV20-1 and TRBJ2-3, with 10 bases identical to TRBD1. V gave up 0 bases and J gave up 8 bases; unmatched junction bases: 2. The CDR3 consists of 13 residues. Germline V gives CDR1 DFQATT, CDR2 SNEGSKA (reference sequence). The CDR3 bases are TGCAGTGCTAGAGACGGACAGGGGGGTACGCAGTATTTT. Translation: CSARDGQGGTQYF.

This clonotype has just a few counts. The chain has TRBV7-9 and TRBJ2-1, with D tentatively TRBD2 (5 bases). Germline CDR1 SEHNR, CDR2 FQNEAQ (reference sequence). V was pared by 7 bases and J by 7 bases, with 20 bases between. This CDR3 is 15 amino acids long. CDR3 residues: CASTRPERDSNEQFF. The CDR3 DNA is TGTGCCAGCACACGCCCAGAACGGGATTCGAATGAGCAGTTCTTC. Drawing the rest from reference TRBV7-9 and TRBJ2-1, the complete variable domain is DTGVSQNPRHKITKRGQNVTFRCDPISEHNRLYWYRQTLGQGPEFLTYFQNEAQLEKSRLLSDRFSAERPKGSFSTLEIQRTEQGDSAMYLCASTRPERDSNEQFFGPGTRLTVL.